A single T cell receptor beta chain is shown here with its context. The target antigen is unknown. This sample was included in a study of shared clonotypes between healthy human individuals. Across the study: Per-donor plates numbered three CD4 naive, three CD4 memory, two CD8 naive and one CD8 memory.

Study-level points and caveats: Donor scarcity curtailed the genetic and exposure-history diversity represented herein.

Every subset's genomic DNA went evenly onto several immunoSEQ plates. The data were produced by immunoSEQ multiplex PCR, yet TCRdb's version contains in-frame clones alone and is incomplete. The table includes roughly 1,100,000 clones, around 75% detected once. This TCR came from a man between 18 and 29 years old in good health. Sequencing was done on a sample of memory CD4+ T cells sorted from blood. The subset is: CD45RA-negative fraction.

CDR3 amino acids: CASSAPEGSYNEQFF. The CDR3 nucleotides read TGCGCCAGCAGCGCCCCTGAAGGGTCCTACAATGAGCAGTTCTTC. This rearrangement joins TRBV5-1 to TRBJ2-1; D unresolved. The CDR3 is 15 residues long. V lost 4 bases, J lost 1 base, and 12 bases lay in between. Germline loops: CDR1 SGHRS, CDR2 YFSETQ.